Each of the 2 T cell receptor beta chains below was sequenced from the same sample in a study of Tregs in tolerant kidney transplant recipients. Sequenced by immunoSEQ multiplex PCR; TCRdb stores in-frame clones only, minus some. The sample records 200,000 to 300,000 clones, around 81% being singletons. The sample comprised CD4+ T cells from blood. The receptors shown here come from a human donor in good health.

This chain links TRBV27 with TRBJ2-2, with D unclear. CDR1 is MNHEY and CDR2 is SMNVEV in the germline V gene (reference sequence). CDR3 length: 14 amino acids. Trimming stripped 2 bases from V and 4 bases from J, with 8 bases between. CDR3 amino acids: CASSLRRSTGELFF. DNA of the CDR3: TGTGCCAGCAGTTTAAGACGGAGCACCGGGGAGCTGTTTTTT.

In its sample, this clone was seen once. The chain has TRBV15 and TRBJ1-1; D remains unclear. Germline CDR1 reads LNHNV; CDR2 reads YYDKDF (reference sequence). V was shortened by 0 bases and J by 3 bases, with 5 bases between the two germline ends. There are 13 residues in the CDR3. DNA for the CDR3: TGTGCCACCAGCAGAGATCAGTACACTGAAGCTTTCTTT. This encodes CATSRDQYTEAFF.